Listed below are T cell receptor beta chains from one sample, sequenced in a study of cytomegalovirus exposure and HLA in healthy donors. Assay used: immunoSEQ multiplex PCR; TCRdb lists only in-frame clones, some missing. Found here are under 150,000 clones, about 81% of them singletons; the top ten hold approximately 6%. Sequencing used PBMCs. These receptors came from a woman between 40 and 50 years old in good health and CMV-seropositive. The conserved cysteine and the conserved F or W are not part of the CDR3 here. The order of the fields is J gene, V gene, CDR3 protein.

J: TRBJ1-4; V: TRBV9; CDR3: AGSVGTGVLNEKLF
J: TRBJ2-6; V: TRBV10-3; CDR3: AISSQGSGANVLT
J: TRBJ2-7; V: TRBV10-3; CDR3: AISKGQGFDEQY
J: TRBJ2-2; V: TRBV4-1; CDR3: ASSHERPSGGFAGELF
J: TRBJ2-1; V: TRBV9; CDR3: ARWTVNEQF
J: TRBJ2-7; V: TRBV5-6; CDR3: ASSFQSGGAVYEQY
J: TRBJ2-1; V: TRBV7-2; CDR3: ASSHRSGVNEQF
J: TRBJ1-1; V: TRBV19; CDR3: ASSLLRGAEAF
J: TRBJ2-7; V: TRBV6-5; CDR3: ASSPGTGNHYEQY
J: TRBJ2-5; V: TRBV5-1; CDR3: ASSSGTGVGETQY
J: TRBJ1-5; V: TRBV7-2; CDR3: ASSFYSNHQPQH
J: TRBJ1-1; V: TRBV5-1; CDR3: ASSLVGYGGTEAF
J: TRBJ2-1; V: TRBV4-2; CDR3: ASSQASHSGIKRVDEQF
J: TRBJ2-3; V: TRBV10-3; CDR3: AISDSIGKSTDTQY
J: TRBJ2-3; V: TRBV29-1; CDR3: SVRGTASTDTQY
J: TRBJ1-1; V: TRBV18; CDR3: ASSLGQGRDTEAF
J: TRBJ2-1; V: TRBV27; CDR3: ASSPEGAGPLDPYNEQF
J: TRBJ2-7; V: TRBV6-5; CDR3: ASRPAGAKEQY
J: TRBJ2-5; V: TRBV27; CDR3: ASSRQPAGWSETQY
J: TRBJ2-3; V: TRBV7-3; CDR3: ASSLQGGLWGTDTQY
J: TRBJ2-1; V: TRBV19; CDR3: ASSIGAGVGDNEQF
J: TRBJ2-3; V: TRBV11-2; CDR3: ASRPTSATDTQY
J: TRBJ1-1; V: TRBV7-9; CDR3: ASSQTAVNTEAF
J: TRBJ2-7; V: TRBV4-3; CDR3: ASSSTEQY
J: TRBJ1-3; V: TRBV2; CDR3: ASHYSRGVFGNTIY
J: TRBJ1-2; V: TRBV11-2; CDR3: ASSLDGRAGGYT
J: TRBJ2-7; V: TRBV27; CDR3: ASSPSVPLAGGLSYEQY
J: TRBJ1-1; V: TRBV5-1; CDR3: ASSPWDRFNMNTEAF
J: TRBJ2-3; V: TRBV19; CDR3: ASSPWTGGLDTQY